The clone carrying this TCR beta chain was detected ten times or more. Its antigen is as yet unknown. The CDR3 totals 14 residues. Trimming stripped 0 bases from V and 7 bases from J, with 12 bases between. Germline V gives CDR1 LGHNA, CDR2 YNFKEQ. Each CDR3 protein gets one entry after TCRdb re-called the 5' RACE reads with MiXCR. The table includes some 130,000 distinct CDR3 sequences, 7% to 9% detected once. This specimen comes from a study of CD8 T cells in ankylosing spondylitis. Study-level points and caveats: Within ankylosing spondylitis blood, a TCR beta motif made up of roughly eight highly homologous variants appeared to be characteristic. Enrichment of disease-linked clones was reportedly significant in matched ankylosing spondylitis synovial fluid. Several of the motif variants were reported before in synovial fluid and blood from reactive arthritis.

V gene TRBV4-2 combines with J gene TRBJ1-1; possible D gene TRBD1, 5 bases. The receptor's source is a male donor with ankylosing spondylitis. Sequenced sample: synovial fluid, either unsorted or a sorted T cell fraction (not recorded which). The CDR3 nucleotides are TGTGCCAGCAGCCAAGACGGGACCAAGGGTGAAGCTTTCTTT. Its translation is CASSQDGTKGEAFF.